Listed here are 18 T cell receptor beta chains from one sample, sequenced in a study of monozygotic twins with inflammatory bowel disease. No DNA is given; TCRdb re-called the 5' RACE reads and lists each CDR3 protein once. The listing records a few hundred thousand distinct CDR3 sequences. Sequencing was carried out using blood. The origin of the receptors is a human donor with ulcerative colitis or Crohn's disease, or a healthy co-twin of an affected twin (not recorded which).

V is TRBV4-3 and J is TRBJ1-4; TCRdb lists TRBD1, though no DNA is available to test this call. The V gene's germline CDR1 is LGHNA and CDR2 YSLEER. This CDR3 comprises 15 residues. The CDR3 is CASSQPGEANEKLFF.

This chain joins TRBV3-1 and TRBJ2-2; TCRdb lists TRBD1, though no DNA is available to test this call. Germline CDR1 and CDR2: LGHDT and YNNKEL (reference sequence). The CDR3 consists of 14 residues. The CDR3 here is CASSGTLGTGELFF. Full variable domain (outside the CDR3, taken from reference TRBV3-1 and TRBJ2-2): DTAVSQTPKYLVTQMGNDKSIKCEQNLGHDTMYWYKQDSKKFLKIMFSYNNKELIINETVPNRFSPKSPDKAHLNLHINSLELGDSAVYFCASSGTLGTGELFFGEGSRLTVL.

V gene TRBV14 combines with J gene TRBJ2-4. Germline CDR1 is SGHDN and CDR2 is FVKESK. This CDR3 comprises 18 residues. The CDR3 loop reads CASSHDTTEPGVKNIQYF.

The chain links TRBV14 to TRBJ1-1; TCRdb returns TRBD1, unconfirmable since there is no DNA. CDR3 length: 14 residues. Germline values: CDR1 SGHDN, CDR2 FVKESK. The CDR3 loop is CASSLLTGHTEAFF.

The V gene is TRBV3-1, the J gene TRBJ1-5; TCRdb designates TRBD1, a call that cannot be tested without DNA. CDR3 length equals 15 residues. The germline V gene encodes CDR1 LGHDT and CDR2 YNNKEL (reference sequence). The CDR3 loop reads CASSQYPGPNQPQHF.

This sequence joins TRBV5-1 and TRBJ1-3. This CDR3 has 13 amino acids. Germline-derived CDR1 and CDR2 are SGHRS and YFSETQ. CDR3 amino acids: CASSLDTGNTIYF.

The chain carries TRBV19 and TRBJ2-4; TCRdb gives TRBD1 as the D gene, but with no DNA this cannot be confirmed. The CDR3 spans 16 residues. CDR1 LNHDA and CDR2 SQIVND come from the germline V gene (reference sequence). CDR3 sequence reads: CASSVLFGTGPGIQYF. The full variable domain, completed using reference TRBV19 and TRBJ2-4, is DGGITQSPKYLFRKEGQNVTLSCEQNLNHDAMYWYRQDPGQGLRLIYYSQIVNDFQKGDIAEGYSVSREKKESFPLTVTSAQKNPTAFYLCASSVLFGTGPGIQYFGAGTRLSVL.

J is TRBJ2-1 and V is TRBV5-1; absent DNA, TCRdb's TRBD2 call cannot be checked. Per germline, CDR1 SGHRS and CDR2 YFSETQ. CDR3 length equals 16 residues. CDR3 in amino acids: CASSTGTSSGLNEQFF.

The chain couples TRBV30 to TRBJ1-1. The CDR3 has 13 amino acids. Germline V gives CDR1 GTSNPN, CDR2 SVGIG (reference sequence). The CDR3 loop is CAWTWGVATEAFF.

This rearrangement joins TRBV4-2 to TRBJ2-2. Germline-derived CDR1 and CDR2 are LGHNA and YNFKEQ. The CDR3 loop spans 13 amino acids. The CDR3 is CASSTVSTGELFF.

The chain links TRBV20-1 to TRBJ2-6. The CDR3 covers 14 residues. Germline CDR1 DFQATT, CDR2 SNEGSKA (reference sequence). The CDR3 spells CSASLNSGANVLTF.

The CDR3 region is CSAAPEDRGNQPQHF. This chain uses TRBV20-1 with TRBJ1-5; TCRdb's D call, TRBD1, is unchecked because there is no DNA. The CDR3 sequence is 15 residues long. Germline CDR1 is DFQATT and CDR2 is SNEGSKA (reference sequence).

The chain combines TRBV2 with TRBJ2-1. CDR3 length: 11 residues. Germline-derived CDR1 and CDR2 are SNHLY and FYNNEI. CDR3 region: CASNEAGRQFF.

This CDR3 is CASSRPSGANTGELFF. The V gene is TRBV7-9, the J gene TRBJ2-2; TCRdb reports TRBD2, a call that lacks DNA to check it against. The CDR3 is made up of 16 amino acids. Germline V gene lookup returns CDR1 SEHNR and CDR2 FQNEAQ (reference sequence).

The chain joins TRBV7-2 to TRBJ2-2; checking the TCRdb D call of TRBD1 is not possible without DNA. Germline values: CDR1 SGHTA, CDR2 FQGNSA. The CDR3 has 17 amino acids. The CDR3 here is CASSHKGDRLDTGELFF.

The chain links TRBV11-1 to TRBJ2-7; TCRdb picks TRBD1, but there is no DNA to check that call. There are 15 residues in the CDR3. Germline V gene lookup returns CDR1 SGHAT and CDR2 FQDESV (reference sequence). The CDR3 protein is CASSHGGGQIYEQYF. Filled out from reference TRBV11-1 and TRBJ2-7, the complete variable domain reads EAEVAQSPRYKITEKSQAVAFWCDPISGHATLYWYRQILGQGPELLVQFQDESVVDDSQLPKDRFSAERLKGVDSTLKIQPAELGDSAMYLCASSHGGGQIYEQYFGPGTRLTVT.

The chain employs TRBV5-6 and TRBJ1-2; as DNA is missing, the TRBD1 call by TCRdb cannot be tested. Germline CDR1 reads SGHDT; CDR2 reads YYEEEE. The CDR3 is made up of 16 amino acids. CDR3 protein: CASSQPWTGTNYGYTF.

The chain is built from TRBV29-1 and TRBJ2-2; TCRdb names TRBD1, which stays unverified in the absence of DNA. Germline V gene sequence: CDR1 SQVTM, CDR2 ANQGSEA. This CDR3 region has 13 residues. CDR3 loop: CSAGRQGVGELFF.